Each of the 23 T cell receptor beta chains below was sequenced from the same sample in a study of T cells after yellow fever vaccination. TCRdb reanalysed the 5' RACE reads using MiXCR and keeps one entry per CDR3 protein. The sample has about 340,000 distinct CDR3 sequences; about an eighth are singletons. The material sequenced was CD4+ T cells sorted from PBMCs, taken 15 days after the yellow fever booster vaccination. The receptor set was obtained from a man between 18 and 29 years old who received the YFV17D yellow fever vaccine.

In its sample, this clonotype was seen a few times. The chain couples TRBV7-2 to TRBJ1-5; D perhaps matches TRBD1 (5 bases). The CDR3 covers 14 residues. Looked up from germline, CDR1 is SGHTA and CDR2 is FQGNSA. With 5 bases removed from V and 6 bases from J, the gap between germline ends came to 14 bases. Written as DNA, the CDR3 is TGTGCCAGCAGCGGGACTCCGGGGGGTCAGCCCCAGCATTTT. This sequence encodes CASSGTPGGQPQHF.

At least ten counts were recorded for this clonotype. This chain connects TRBV5-1 to TRBJ1-1, with D unresolved. Trimming stripped 2 bases from V and 1 base from J, with 6 bases between. Germline V gene sequence: CDR1 SGHRS, CDR2 YFSETQ. This CDR3 is 13 amino acids long. CDR3 nucleotide sequence: TGCGCCAGCAGCTTTACGGAGAACACTGAAGCTTTCTTT. Residues: CASSFTENTEAFF.

V and J are TRBV5-1 and TRBJ1-5, with 7 bases matching TRBD1. CDR3 length: 15 residues. V trimming: 1 base; J trimming: 6 bases; junction bases outside the gene matches: 7. The germline gives CDR1 SGHRS, CDR2 YFSETQ. The CDR3 protein is CASSLMAGGGQPQHF. For the CDR3, the DNA is TGCGCCAGCAGCTTGATGGCAGGGGGAGGTCAGCCCCAGCATTTT.

The chain recombines TRBV9 with TRBJ2-5, with 9 bases lining up with TRBD2. The CDR3 totals 16 residues. Germline V gene sequence: CDR1 SGDLS, CDR2 YYNGEE. The V gene end was trimmed by 2 bases and the J gene end by 7 bases; junction bases not matched to a gene: 12. In nucleotides, the CDR3 is TGTGCCAGCAGCGTTCTAGCGGGGACCGATTCGGGGACCCAGTACTTC. Residues: CASSVLAGTDSGTQYF.

This clonotype turned up a few times. This rearrangement joins TRBV7-9 to TRBJ2-4; 7 nucleotides agree with TRBD1. V lost 3 bases, J lost 4 bases, and 3 bases stayed unmatched. Germline CDR1 and CDR2: SEHNR and FQNEAQ (reference sequence). CDR3 length equals 14 residues. CDR3 DNA sequence: TGTGCCAGCAGCTTTGGGACAGCTAAAAACATTCAGTACTTC. It specifies CASSFGTAKNIQYF.

J is TRBJ2-2 and V is TRBV7-6; 8 bases align to TRBD1. Germline assignment: CDR1 SGHVS and CDR2 FNYEAQ. The V segment lost 6 bases and the J segment 5 bases; nucleotides outside the gene matches: 2. The CDR3 runs 13 residues. The CDR3 sequence: CASRQGVTGELFF. CDR3 nucleotides: TGTGCCAGCAGACAGGGGGTTACCGGGGAGCTGTTTTTT. Full variable domain (outside the CDR3, taken from reference TRBV7-6 and TRBJ2-2): GAGVSQSPRYKVTKRGQDVALRCDPISGHVSLYWYRQALGQGPEFLTYFNYEAQQDKSGLPNDRFSAERPEGSISTLTIQRTEQRDSAMYRCASRQGVTGELFFGEGSRLTVL.

The chain joins TRBV7-2 to TRBJ1-5, with D uncertain. The V and J ends lost 1 base and 1 base respectively, with 8 bases between them. Germline lookup yields CDR1 SGHTA and CDR2 FQGNSA. CDR3 size: 15 residues. In DNA, the CDR3 is TGTGCCAGCAGCTTAGTAACCCAGAGCAATCAGCCCCAGCATTTT. As protein: CASSLVTQSNQPQHF.

J is TRBJ1-5 and V is TRBV11-2; 7 bases are shared with TRBD1. Germline V lookup: CDR1 SGHAT, CDR2 FQNNGV. V dropped 6 bases and J dropped 0; count of bases not matched to a gene: 5. The CDR3 is 15 amino acids. The CDR3 sequence is CASRFTGASNQPQHF. The CDR3 region has the DNA TGTGCCAGCAGATTCACAGGGGCTAGCAATCAGCCCCAGCATTTT.

This chain uses TRBV20-1 with TRBJ1-1; D is perhaps TRBD1 (6 bases). Germline V gene data show CDR1 as DFQATT and CDR2 as SNEGSKA (reference sequence). V was shortened by 2 bases and J by 10 bases, with 17 bases between the two germline ends. The CDR3 length is 13 residues. CDR3 protein: CSARSGDALRAFF. The CDR3 region has the DNA TGCAGTGCTAGATCAGGGGACGCCTTAAGAGCTTTCTTT.

This chain links TRBV20-1 with TRBJ2-3; no firm D call. The CDR3 runs to 15 residues. Trimming removed 3 bases from V and 4 bases from J, with 17 bases in between. Germline V gene sequence: CDR1 DFQATT, CDR2 SNEGSKA (reference sequence). In DNA form, the CDR3 reads TGCAGTGCTAGGGAACCTAATGGCTTACCAGATACGCAGTATTTT. This translates into CSAREPNGLPDTQYF.

The sample holds a few counts of this clonotype. The rearrangement links TRBV10-3 to TRBJ2-3; tentatively, D is TRBD1 or TRBD2 (5 bases each). Germline V CDR1 and CDR2: ENHRY, SYGVKD. CDR3 length equals 14 residues. V shed 4 bases and J shed 3 bases, with 11 bases lying between them. The CDR3 region has the DNA TGTGCCATCAGTGTGGGGGTCTCGACAGATACGCAGTATTTT. It specifies CAISVGVSTDTQYF.

The genes are TRBV5-1 and TRBJ2-5, with D maybe TRBD1 (6 bases). This CDR3 is built from 15 residues. Trimming removed 4 bases from V and 5 bases from J, with 18 bases in between. Germline loops: CDR1 SGHRS, CDR2 YFSETQ. CDR3: CASSPDRLNPETQYF. In nucleotides, the CDR3 is TGCGCCAGCAGCCCGGACAGACTCAACCCCGAGACCCAGTACTTC.

The sample holds a few counts of this clonotype. V gene TRBV27 combines with J gene TRBJ2-7; D gene uncertain. The germline V gene encodes CDR1 MNHEY and CDR2 SMNVEV (reference sequence). The germline V and J ends were trimmed by 4 bases and 4 bases, with 8 bases remaining between them. The CDR3 spans 12 residues. The CDR3 DNA reads TGTGCCAGCAGTTCGCCCCCATACGAGCAGTACGTC. This sequence encodes CASSSPPYEQYV.

This clonotype was seen ten or more times. The chain recombines TRBV6-5 with TRBJ1-2; 9 nucleotides match TRBD1. CDR3 length: 13 residues. Germline V gene sequence: CDR1 MNHEY, CDR2 SVGAGI. V lost 5 bases and J lost 7; bases outside the gene matches: 5. CDR3 region: CASSPRTGVGYTF. The CDR3 bases are TGTGCCAGCAGTCCCCGGACAGGGGTTGGCTACACCTTC.

The rearrangement joins TRBV6-2 or TRBV6-3 to TRBJ1-3, with no clear D. The CDR3 is 14 amino acids. Germline assignment: CDR1 MNHEY and CDR2 SVGEGT. Trimming took off 7 bases at V and 0 bases at J, with 10 bases between the two ends. This CDR3 is CASTRLVSGNTIYF. In nucleotides, the CDR3 is TGTGCCAGCACTCGGCTCGTCTCTGGAAACACCATATATTTT.

This clonotype was recorded a few times. The junction departs from germline at one end; a sequencing error may be responsible. The chain couples TRBV25-1 to TRBJ2-3; 10 nucleotides line up with TRBD1. Germline V gives CDR1 MGHDK, CDR2 SYGVNS. The CDR3 runs to 13 residues. The CDR3 nucleotides read TGTGCCAGCCGGGACAGGGGTACAGGTACGCAGTATTTT. Translating it yields CASRDRGTGTQYF.

This clonotype appeared a few times. The V call is TRBV5-1, the J call TRBJ1-2; 8 nucleotides align to TRBD1. Unmatched junction bases numbered 11, after V lost 4 bases and J lost 6 bases. Per germline, CDR1 SGHRS and CDR2 YFSETQ. The CDR3 consists of 15 residues. DNA of the CDR3: TGCGCCAGCAGCACCGGACAGGGTTTGGCCCATGGCTACACCTTC. This sequence encodes CASSTGQGLAHGYTF. Complete variable domain (other parts from reference TRBV5-1 and TRBJ1-2): KAGVTQTPRYLIKTRGQQVTLSCSPISGHRSVSWYQQTPGQGLQFLFEYFSETQRNKGNFPGRFSGRQFSNSRSEMNVSTLELGDSALYLCASSTGQGLAHGYTFGSGTRLTVV.

The sample holds a few counts of this clonotype. The chain links TRBV5-4 to TRBJ2-1, with 10 bases fitting TRBD2. CDR3 size: 14 residues. The V gene end was trimmed by 5 bases and the J gene end by 8 bases; junction bases not matched to a gene: 7. CDR1 and CDR2 (germline): SGHNT, YYREEE (reference sequence). The CDR3, as DNA: TGTGCCAGCAGTTCCAGCGGGGGGGCCTATGAGCAGTTCTTC. It encodes CASSSSGGAYEQFF.

The chain employs TRBV11-2 and TRBJ1-1; TRBD1 aligns across 11 bases. There are 14 residues in the CDR3. V lost 5 bases to trimming and J lost 6 bases; unmatched junction nucleotides: 5. Looked up from germline, CDR1 is SGHAT and CDR2 is FQNNGV. DNA of the CDR3: TGTGCCAGCAGCGCACCGGGACAGGGGGCTGAAGCTTTCTTT. This gives the protein CASSAPGQGAEAFF. The variable domain in full, with the rest retrieved from reference TRBV11-2 and TRBJ1-1, is EAGVAQSPRYKIIEKRQSVAFWCNPISGHATLYWYQQILGQGPKLLIQFQNNGVVDDSQLPKDRFSAERLKGVDSTLKIQPAKLEDSAVYLCASSAPGQGAEAFFGQGTRLTVV.

This clonotype was recorded many times. V and J are TRBV20-1 and TRBJ2-1; 10 nucleotides match TRBD2. V trimming: 7 bases; J trimming: 2 bases; junction bases outside the gene matches: 5. Germline CDR1 and CDR2: DFQATT and SNEGSKA (reference sequence). The CDR3 is 14 residues long. This chain's CDR3 is CSVITSGAYNEQFF. In DNA, the CDR3 is TGCAGTGTCATCACTAGCGGGGCCTACAATGAGCAGTTCTTC.

This clonotype appeared a few times. The chain employs TRBV7-2 and TRBJ2-5, with D perhaps matching TRBD2 (7 bases). CDR3 length equals 16 residues. Germline CDR1 SGHTA, CDR2 FQGNSA. V was trimmed by 7 bases and J by 5 bases, leaving 23 bases between them. CDR3 coding DNA: TGTGCCAGCACTCGCCAAGCCGGCGGGGGCCGGGAGACCCAGTACTTC. It is translated as CASTRQAGGGRETQYF. Using reference TRBV7-2 and TRBJ2-5 for the parts outside the CDR3, the full variable domain is GAGVSQSPSNKVTEKGKDVELRCDPISGHTALYWYRQSLGQGLEFLIYFQGNSAPDKSGLPSDRFSAERTGGSVSTLTIQRTQQEDSAVYLCASTRQAGGGRETQYFGPGTRLLVL.

This clonotype is labeled hyperexpanded. The gene calls are TRBV12-3 or TRBV12-4 and TRBJ2-3, with D possibly matching TRBD2 (6 bases). The CDR3 is made up of 14 amino acids. V was shortened by 3 bases and J by 6 bases, with 13 bases between the two germline ends. The DNA for the CDR3 is TGTGCCAGCAGTTTGGGCGGGGTAGGGGATACGCAGTATTTT. Translation gives CASSLGGVGDTQYF.

This sequence joins TRBV19 and TRBJ2-5; TRBD2 aligns across 11 bases. Germline V lookup: CDR1 LNHDA, CDR2 SQIVND (reference sequence). The trim removed 0 bases at V and 5 bases at J, leaving 8 bases unmatched. This CDR3 is 17 amino acids long. The CDR3 protein is CASSIETSGAPRETQYF. The DNA for the CDR3 is TGTGCCAGTAGTATAGAGACTAGCGGGGCCCCCCGCGAGACCCAGTACTTC.